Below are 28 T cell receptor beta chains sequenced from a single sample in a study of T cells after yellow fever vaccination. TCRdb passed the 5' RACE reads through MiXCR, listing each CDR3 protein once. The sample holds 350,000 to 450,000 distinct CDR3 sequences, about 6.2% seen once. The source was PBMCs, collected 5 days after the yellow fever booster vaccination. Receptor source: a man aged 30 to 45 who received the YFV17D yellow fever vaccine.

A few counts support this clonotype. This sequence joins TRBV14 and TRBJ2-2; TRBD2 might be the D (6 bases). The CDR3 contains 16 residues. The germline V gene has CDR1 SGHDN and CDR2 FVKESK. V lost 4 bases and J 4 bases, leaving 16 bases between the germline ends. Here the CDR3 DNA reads TGTGCCAGCAGCCTCATGGCGGGATCACTCACCGGGGAGCTGTTTTTT. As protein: CASSLMAGSLTGELFF.

CDR3 loop: CSAKLDSTYEQYF. The CDR3 DNA reads TGCAGTGCAAAACTAGATTCGACCTACGAGCAGTACTTC. The chain links TRBV20-1 to TRBJ2-7, with TRBD2 as a possible D gene (5 bases). Germline CDR1 DFQATT, CDR2 SNEGSKA (reference sequence). V was pared by 6 bases and J by 2 bases, with 14 bases between. The CDR3 has 13 residues.

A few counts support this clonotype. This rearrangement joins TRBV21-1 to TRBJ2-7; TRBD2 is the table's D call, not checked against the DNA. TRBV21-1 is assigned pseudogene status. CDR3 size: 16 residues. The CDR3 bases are TGTGCCAGCAGCAAAGCGGTAGCGGGCGACTCCTACGAGCAGTACTTC. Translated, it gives CASSKAVAGDSYEQYF.

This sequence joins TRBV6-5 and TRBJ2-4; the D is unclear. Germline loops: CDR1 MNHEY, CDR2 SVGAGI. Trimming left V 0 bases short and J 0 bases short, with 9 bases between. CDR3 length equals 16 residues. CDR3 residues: CASSYSIGLAKNIQYF. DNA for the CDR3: TGTGCCAGCAGTTACTCAATTGGGTTAGCCAAAAACATTCAGTACTTC.

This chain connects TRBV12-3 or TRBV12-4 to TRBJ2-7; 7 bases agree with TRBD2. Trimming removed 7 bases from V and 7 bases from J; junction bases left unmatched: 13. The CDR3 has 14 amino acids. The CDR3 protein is CASTGTIIRREQYF. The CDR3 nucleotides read TGTGCCAGCACTGGGACTATTATACGAAGGGAGCAGTACTTC.

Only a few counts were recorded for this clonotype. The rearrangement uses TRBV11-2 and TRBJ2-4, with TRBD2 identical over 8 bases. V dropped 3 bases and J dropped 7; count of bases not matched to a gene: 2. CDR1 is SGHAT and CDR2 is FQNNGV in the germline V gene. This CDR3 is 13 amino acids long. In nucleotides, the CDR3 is TGTGCCAGCAGCTTCGGGGGGGAGAACATTCAGTACTTC. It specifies CASSFGGENIQYF.

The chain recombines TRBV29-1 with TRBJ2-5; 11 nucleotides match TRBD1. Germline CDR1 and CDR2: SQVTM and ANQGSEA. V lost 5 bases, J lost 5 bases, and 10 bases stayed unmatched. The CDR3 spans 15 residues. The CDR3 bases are TGCAGCGTTACCCCCGGGACAGGGGGTGGGGAGACCCAGTACTTC. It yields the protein CSVTPGTGGGETQYF.

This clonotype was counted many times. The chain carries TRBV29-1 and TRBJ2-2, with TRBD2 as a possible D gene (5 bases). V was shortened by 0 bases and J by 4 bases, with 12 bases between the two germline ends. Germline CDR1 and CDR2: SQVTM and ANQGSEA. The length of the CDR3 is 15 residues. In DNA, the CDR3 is TGCAGCGTTGAAGATCGTTTCCGGGGCACCGGGGAGCTGTTTTTT. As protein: CSVEDRFRGTGELFF.

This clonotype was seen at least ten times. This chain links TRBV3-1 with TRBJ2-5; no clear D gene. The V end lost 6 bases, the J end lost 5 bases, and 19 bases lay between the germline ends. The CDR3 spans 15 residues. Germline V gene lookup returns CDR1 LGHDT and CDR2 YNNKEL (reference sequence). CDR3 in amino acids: CASRIDPHPGETQYF. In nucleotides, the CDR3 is TGTGCCAGCAGAATTGACCCCCACCCTGGGGAGACCCAGTACTTC.

The CDR3 DNA is TGTGCCAGCAGCTCCTTAGCGAACCAAGAGACCCAGTACTTC. This encodes CASSSLANQETQYF. The J gene is TRBJ2-5, the V gene TRBV11-2; D perhaps matches TRBD2 (5 bases). V lost 4 bases and J 0 bases, leaving 9 bases between the germline ends. This CDR3 comprises 14 residues. Germline V CDR1 and CDR2: SGHAT, FQNNGV.

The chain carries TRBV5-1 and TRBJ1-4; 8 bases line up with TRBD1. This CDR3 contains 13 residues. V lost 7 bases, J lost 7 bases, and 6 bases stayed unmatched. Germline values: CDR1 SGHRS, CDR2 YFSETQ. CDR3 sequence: CASADRGREKLFF. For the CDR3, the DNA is TGCGCCAGCGCAGACAGGGGTCGTGAAAAACTGTTTTTT.

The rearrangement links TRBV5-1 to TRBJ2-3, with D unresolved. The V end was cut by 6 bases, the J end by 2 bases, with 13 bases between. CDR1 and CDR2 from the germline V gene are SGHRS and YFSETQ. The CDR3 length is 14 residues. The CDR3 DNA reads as TGCGCCAGCACCCTAAGCTCCCTCACAGATACGCAGTATTTT. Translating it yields CASTLSSLTDTQYF.

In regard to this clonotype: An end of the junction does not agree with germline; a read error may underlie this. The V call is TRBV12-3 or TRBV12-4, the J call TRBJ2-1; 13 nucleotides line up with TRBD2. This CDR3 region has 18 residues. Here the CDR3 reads CAISLGLAGRSSYNEQFF. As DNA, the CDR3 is TGTGCCATCAGTTTGGGACTAGCGGGACGCAGCTCCTACAATGAGCAGTTCTTC.

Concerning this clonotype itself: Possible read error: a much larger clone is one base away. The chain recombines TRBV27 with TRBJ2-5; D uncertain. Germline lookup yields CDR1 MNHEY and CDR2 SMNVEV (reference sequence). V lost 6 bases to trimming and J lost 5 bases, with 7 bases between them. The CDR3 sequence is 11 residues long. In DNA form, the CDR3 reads TGTGCCAGCAGGGATTGGGAGACCCAGTACTTC. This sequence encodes CASRDWETQYF.

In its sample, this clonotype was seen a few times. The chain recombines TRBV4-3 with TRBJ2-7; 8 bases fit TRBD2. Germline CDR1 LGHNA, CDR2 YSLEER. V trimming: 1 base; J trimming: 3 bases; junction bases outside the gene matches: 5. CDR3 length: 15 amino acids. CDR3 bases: TGCGCCAGCAGCCAAGTGGTGGGGACTAGCTACGAGCAGTACTTC. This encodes CASSQVVGTSYEQYF.

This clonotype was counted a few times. In DNA, the CDR3 is TGTGCCAGCAGCCAATTACAGAGAACCTACGAGCAGTACTTC. Amino acids: CASSQLQRTYEQYF. The J gene is TRBJ2-7, the V gene TRBV14; D gene uncertain. This CDR3 has 14 amino acids. V lost 2 bases and J lost 2, with 10 bases in between. Germline CDR1 is SGHDN and CDR2 is FVKESK.

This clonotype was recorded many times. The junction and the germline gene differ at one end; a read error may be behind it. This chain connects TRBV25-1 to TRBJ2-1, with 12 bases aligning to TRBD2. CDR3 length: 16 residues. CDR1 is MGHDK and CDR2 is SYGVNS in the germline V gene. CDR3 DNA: TGTGCCAGCAGAGAATCTAGCGGGAGGGGATACAATGAGCAGTTCTTC. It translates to CASRESSGRGYNEQFF. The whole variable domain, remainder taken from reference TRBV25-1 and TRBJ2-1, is EADIYQTPRYLVIGTGKKITLECSQTMGHDKMYWYQQDPGMELHLIHYSYGVNSTEKGDLSSESTVSRIRTEHFPLTLESARPSHTSQYLCASRESSGRGYNEQFFGPGTRLTVL.

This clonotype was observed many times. The CDR3 loop reads CASSPRTGGLSYEQYF. The CDR3, as DNA: TGTGCCAGCAGTCCCCGGACAGGGGGTTTGTCCTACGAGCAGTACTTC. The chain has TRBV12-3 or TRBV12-4 and TRBJ2-7; 10 bases align to TRBD1. The length of the CDR3 is 16 residues. Trimming took 5 bases from V and 1 from J; bases not matched to a gene: 8.

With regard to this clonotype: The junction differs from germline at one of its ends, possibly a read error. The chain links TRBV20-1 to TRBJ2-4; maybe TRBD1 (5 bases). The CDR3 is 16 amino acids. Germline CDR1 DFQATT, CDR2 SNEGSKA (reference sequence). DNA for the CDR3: TGCTGTGCCAAGTGGGCGGACACAGTTCTTTGGGACATTCAGTACTTC. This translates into CCAKWADTVLWDIQYF.

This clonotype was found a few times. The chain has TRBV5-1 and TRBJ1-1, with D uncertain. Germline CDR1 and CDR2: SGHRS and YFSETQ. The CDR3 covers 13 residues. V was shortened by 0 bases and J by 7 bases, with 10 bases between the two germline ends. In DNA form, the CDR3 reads TGCGCCAGCAGCTTGGTCGGATTGGGTGAAGCTTTCTTT. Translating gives CASSLVGLGEAFF.

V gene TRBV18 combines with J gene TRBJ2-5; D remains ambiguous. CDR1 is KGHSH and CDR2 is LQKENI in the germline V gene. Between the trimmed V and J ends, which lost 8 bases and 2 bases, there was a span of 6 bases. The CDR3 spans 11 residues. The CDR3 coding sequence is TGTGCCAGCGCCAGTCAAGAGACCCAGTACTTC. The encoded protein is CASASQETQYF.

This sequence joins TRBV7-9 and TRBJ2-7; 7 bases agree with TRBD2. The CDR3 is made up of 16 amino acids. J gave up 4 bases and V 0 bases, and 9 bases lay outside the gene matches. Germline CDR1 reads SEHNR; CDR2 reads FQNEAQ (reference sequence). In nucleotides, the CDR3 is TGTGCCAGCAGCTTAGCCCATGGGAGGGCCGCGTACGAGCAGTACTTC. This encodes CASSLAHGRAAYEQYF.

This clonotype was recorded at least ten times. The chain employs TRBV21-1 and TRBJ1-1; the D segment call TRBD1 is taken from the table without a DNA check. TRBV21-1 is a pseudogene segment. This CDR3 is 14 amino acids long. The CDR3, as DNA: TGTGCCAGCTCTATACAGGGGGGGAGTACTGAAGCTTTCTTT. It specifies CASSIQGGSTEAFF.

The CDR3 nucleotides read TGTGCCAGCAGCTTGCCGCCGCTTTTGGAGACCCAGTACTTC. It is translated as CASSLPPLLETQYF. This rearrangement joins TRBV5-6 to TRBJ2-5, with D hard to call. The germline V gene encodes CDR1 SGHDT and CDR2 YYEEEE. The CDR3 totals 14 residues. The V gene lost 1 base and the J gene lost 5 bases, with 12 bases spanning the gap.

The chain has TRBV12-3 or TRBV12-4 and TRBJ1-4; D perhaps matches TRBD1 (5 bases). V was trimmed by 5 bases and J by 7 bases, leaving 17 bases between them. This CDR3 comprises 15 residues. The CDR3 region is CASSPGRGTAEKLFF. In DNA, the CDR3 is TGTGCCAGCAGTCCGGGTCGGGGGACGGCTGAAAAACTGTTTTTT.

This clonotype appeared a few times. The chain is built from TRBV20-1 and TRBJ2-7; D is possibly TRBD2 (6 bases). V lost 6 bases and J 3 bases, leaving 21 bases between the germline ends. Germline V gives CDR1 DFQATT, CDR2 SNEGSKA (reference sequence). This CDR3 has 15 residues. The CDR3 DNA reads TGCAGTGCACTTCCCGCGGGGACTGGGCGCTACGAGCAGTACTTC. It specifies CSALPAGTGRYEQYF.

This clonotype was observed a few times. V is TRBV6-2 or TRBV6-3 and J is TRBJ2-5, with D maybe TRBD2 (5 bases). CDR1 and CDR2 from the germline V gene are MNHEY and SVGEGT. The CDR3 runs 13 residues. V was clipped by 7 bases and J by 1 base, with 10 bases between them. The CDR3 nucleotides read TGTGCCAGCACAAGACGGGGCCAAGAGACCCAGTACTTC. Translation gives CASTRRGQETQYF.

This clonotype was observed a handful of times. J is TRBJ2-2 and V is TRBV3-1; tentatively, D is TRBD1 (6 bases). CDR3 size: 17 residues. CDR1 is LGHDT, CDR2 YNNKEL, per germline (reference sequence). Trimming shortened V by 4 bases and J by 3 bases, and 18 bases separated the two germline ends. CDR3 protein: CASSLLTGQIYTGELFF. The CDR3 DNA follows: TGTGCCAGCAGCCTCTTAACGGGACAAATTTACACCGGGGAGCTGTTTTTT.